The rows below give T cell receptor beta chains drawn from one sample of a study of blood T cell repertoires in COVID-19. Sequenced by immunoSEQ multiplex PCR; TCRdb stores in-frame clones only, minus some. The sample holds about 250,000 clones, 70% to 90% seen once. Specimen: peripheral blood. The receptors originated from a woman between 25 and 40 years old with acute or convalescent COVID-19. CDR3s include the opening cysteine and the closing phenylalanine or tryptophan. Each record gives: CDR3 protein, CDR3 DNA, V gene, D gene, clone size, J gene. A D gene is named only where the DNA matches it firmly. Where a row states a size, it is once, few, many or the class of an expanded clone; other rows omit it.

CDR3aa: CAWTSGYEQYF; CDR3nt: TGTGCCTGGACTTCGGGGTACGAGCAGTACTTC; v_gene: TRBV30; d_gene: -; abundance: -; j_gene: TRBJ2-7
CDR3aa: CASSDWTYNEQFF; CDR3nt: TGTGCCAGCAGCGACTGGACCTACAATGAGCAGTTCTTC; v_gene: TRBV7-9; d_gene: -; abundance: -; j_gene: TRBJ2-1
CDR3aa: CASSQDLTSGTSYEQYF; CDR3nt: TGCGCCAGCAGCCAAGATCTTACTAGCGGGACGTCCTACGAGCAGTACTTC; v_gene: TRBV4-3; d_gene: TRBD2; abundance: -; j_gene: TRBJ2-7
CDR3aa: CASSLGDSLNTDTQYF; CDR3nt: TGTGCCAGCAGCTTAGGGGACTCCCTGAACACAGATACGCAGTATTTT; v_gene: TRBV7-6; d_gene: -; abundance: few; j_gene: TRBJ2-3
CDR3aa: CASSLVPGGGWNEQFF; CDR3nt: TGTGCCAGCAGCTTAGTCCCGGGAGGTGGTTGGAATGAGCAGTTCTTC; v_gene: TRBV7-8; d_gene: TRBD2; abundance: few; j_gene: TRBJ2-1
CDR3aa: CASSQERGFRHNEQFF; CDR3nt: TGTGCCAGCAGCCAAGAACGGGGGTTTAGGCACAATGAGCAGTTCTTC; v_gene: TRBV14; d_gene: -; abundance: -; j_gene: TRBJ2-1
CDR3aa: CATSVGLARGGYNEQFF; CDR3nt: TGTGCCACCAGTGTTGGACTAGCCAGAGGGGGGTACAATGAGCAGTTCTTC; v_gene: TRBV24-1; d_gene: TRBD2; abundance: -; j_gene: TRBJ2-1
CDR3aa: CSVGPAGVAETQYF; CDR3nt: TGCAGCGTTGGTCCAGCGGGAGTTGCGGAGACCCAGTACTTC; v_gene: TRBV29-1; d_gene: TRBD2; abundance: -; j_gene: TRBJ2-5
CDR3aa: CASSQGGASGYTQYF; CDR3nt: TGTGCCAGCAGCCAAGGGGGCGCTAGCGGCTATACGCAGTATTTT; v_gene: TRBV3-1/TRBV3-2; d_gene: TRBD2; abundance: -; j_gene: TRBJ2-3
CDR3aa: CASSLAGSHGYTF; CDR3nt: TGCGCCAGCAGCTTGGCAGGGTCGCACGGCTACACCTTC; v_gene: TRBV5-1; d_gene: -; abundance: many; j_gene: TRBJ1-2
CDR3aa: CASSSGTRQETQYF; CDR3nt: TGTGCCAGCAGTTCCGGGACTAGGCAAGAGACCCAGTACTTC; v_gene: TRBV2; d_gene: TRBD2; abundance: -; j_gene: TRBJ2-5
CDR3aa: CASSQGDIPTYEQYF; CDR3nt: TGCGCCAGCAGCCAGGGGGACATACCCACCTACGAGCAGTACTTC; v_gene: TRBV4-3; d_gene: -; abundance: -; j_gene: TRBJ2-7
CDR3aa: CASSPLANEQYF; CDR3nt: TGTGCCAGCAGCCCACTAGCGAATGAGCAGTACTTC; v_gene: TRBV11-2; d_gene: TRBD2; abundance: once; j_gene: TRBJ2-7
CDR3aa: CASSPPWGTGTSRYNEQFF; CDR3nt: TGTGCCAGCTCACCACCGTGGGGTACCGGGACTAGCAGGTACAATGAGCAGTTCTTC; v_gene: TRBV18; d_gene: TRBD2; abundance: -; j_gene: TRBJ2-1
CDR3aa: CATSDHSSSYEQYF; CDR3nt: TGTGCCACCAGTGATCATTCTAGCTCCTACGAGCAGTACTTC; v_gene: TRBV24-1; d_gene: -; abundance: -; j_gene: TRBJ2-7
CDR3aa: CASSLAGRPETQYF; CDR3nt: TGTGCCAGCAGTTTGGCAGGTCGCCCAGAGACCCAGTACTTC; v_gene: TRBV6-2/TRBV6-3; d_gene: -; abundance: -; j_gene: TRBJ2-5
CDR3aa: CASSLVRGRGLSEAFF; CDR3nt: TGTGCCAGCAGCTTAGTTAGGGGCAGGGGCTTATCTGAAGCTTTCTTT; v_gene: TRBV7-8; d_gene: -; abundance: -; j_gene: TRBJ1-1
CDR3aa: CASSEDRTGGEKLFF; CDR3nt: TGTGCCAGCAGTGAAGATCGGACAGGGGGCGAAAAACTGTTTTTT; v_gene: TRBV2; d_gene: TRBD1; abundance: once; j_gene: TRBJ1-4
CDR3aa: CASSLSLRGAGNQPQHF; CDR3nt: TGTGCCAGCAGCTTATCCTTGAGGGGCGCGGGGAATCAGCCCCAGCATTTT; v_gene: TRBV7-9; d_gene: -; abundance: few; j_gene: TRBJ1-5
CDR3aa: CASSGQGSYRGQYF; CDR3nt: TGTGCCAGCAGTGGACAGGGTAGTTATCGCGGGCAGTACTTC; v_gene: TRBV2; d_gene: TRBD1; abundance: few; j_gene: TRBJ2-7
CDR3aa: CAISEGGQRLYSNQPQHF; CDR3nt: TGTGCCATCAGTGAAGGGGGACAGAGACTTTATAGCAATCAGCCCCAGCATTTT; v_gene: TRBV10-3; d_gene: TRBD1; abundance: -; j_gene: TRBJ1-5
CDR3aa: CASSQESRGVGTGELFF; CDR3nt: TGCGCCAGCAGCCAAGAATCCAGGGGCGTAGGCACCGGGGAGCTGTTTTTT; v_gene: TRBV4-3; d_gene: -; abundance: -; j_gene: TRBJ2-2
CDR3aa: CAWSWASGMFNEQFF; CDR3nt: TGTGCCTGGAGTTGGGCTAGCGGGATGTTCAATGAGCAGTTCTTC; v_gene: TRBV30; d_gene: TRBD2; abundance: -; j_gene: TRBJ2-1
CDR3aa: CASSLRENTEAFF; CDR3nt: TGCGCCAGCAGCCTCAGGGAGAACACTGAAGCTTTCTTT; v_gene: TRBV4-1; d_gene: -; abundance: once; j_gene: TRBJ1-1
CDR3aa: CASSLRQGSSGRGTGNTQYF; CDR3nt: TGCGCCAGCAGTTTACGACAGGGTAGCAGCGGGAGGGGAACGGGGAATACGCAGTATTTT; v_gene: TRBV5-1; d_gene: TRBD2; abundance: -; j_gene: TRBJ2-3
CDR3aa: CAWSASDSVGYTF; CDR3nt: TGTGCCTGGAGTGCCTCTGACTCGGTTGGCTACACCTTC; v_gene: TRBV30; d_gene: -; abundance: once; j_gene: TRBJ1-2
CDR3aa: CASSPRRTVQETQYF; CDR3nt: TGTGCCAGCAGCCCCCGCCGGACAGTTCAAGAGACCCAGTACTTC; v_gene: TRBV5-6; d_gene: -; abundance: -; j_gene: TRBJ2-5
CDR3aa: CASSPRWDTQYF; CDR3nt: TGTGCCAGTAGCCCCCGGTGGGATACGCAGTATTTT; v_gene: TRBV19; d_gene: -; abundance: once; j_gene: TRBJ2-3
CDR3aa: CASSQVLSGSYEQYF; CDR3nt: TGTGCCAGCAGCCAGGTGCTCAGCGGGAGCTACGAGCAGTACTTC; v_gene: TRBV3-1/TRBV3-2; d_gene: TRBD2; abundance: -; j_gene: TRBJ2-7
CDR3aa: CASSQGNRDVDTQYF; CDR3nt: TGTGCCAGCAGCCAAGGAAACAGGGACGTCGATACGCAGTATTTT; v_gene: TRBV3-1/TRBV3-2; d_gene: -; abundance: -; j_gene: TRBJ2-3
CDR3aa: CAWSRTSWMGEQYF; CDR3nt: TGTGCCTGGAGCAGGACTAGCTGGATGGGCGAGCAGTACTTC; v_gene: TRBV30; d_gene: TRBD2; abundance: -; j_gene: TRBJ2-7
CDR3aa: CASRGLGELFF; CDR3nt: TGTGCCAGTAGGGGGTTGGGGGAGCTGTTTTTT; v_gene: TRBV7-8; d_gene: -; abundance: -; j_gene: TRBJ2-2
CDR3aa: CASSPEVLPNTEAFF; CDR3nt: TGTGCCAGCAGCCCCGAGGTTCTCCCCAACACTGAAGCTTTCTTT; v_gene: TRBV7-9; d_gene: -; abundance: -; j_gene: TRBJ1-1
CDR3aa: CAIGRANQPQHF; CDR3nt: TGTGCCATCGGCAGGGCAAATCAGCCCCAGCATTTT; v_gene: TRBV10-3; d_gene: -; abundance: few; j_gene: TRBJ1-5
CDR3aa: CASGLGIQGVSEAFF; CDR3nt: TGTGCTAGTGGTTTGGGAATACAGGGGGTCTCTGAAGCTTTCTTT; v_gene: TRBV12-5; d_gene: TRBD1; abundance: few; j_gene: TRBJ1-1
CDR3aa: CASSLARGAGGNEQFF; CDR3nt: TGTGCCAGCAGTTTAGCCAGGGGAGCGGGAGGGAATGAGCAGTTCTTC; v_gene: TRBV27; d_gene: TRBD2; abundance: -; j_gene: TRBJ2-1
CDR3aa: CASSIQGLEETQYF; CDR3nt: TGTGCCAGTAGTATTCAGGGCCTGGAGGAGACCCAGTACTTC; v_gene: TRBV19; d_gene: -; abundance: -; j_gene: TRBJ2-5
CDR3aa: CASSSGQGFHNEQFF; CDR3nt: TGTGCCAGCAGCTCAGGACAGGGTTTCCACAATGAGCAGTTCTTC; v_gene: TRBV11-2; d_gene: TRBD1; abundance: -; j_gene: TRBJ2-1
CDR3aa: CASSLVGLAGADTQYF; CDR3nt: TGTGCCAGCAGCTTAGTCGGTCTAGCGGGAGCGGATACGCAGTATTTT; v_gene: TRBV11-3; d_gene: TRBD2; abundance: once; j_gene: TRBJ2-3
CDR3aa: CASSQRPYEQYF; CDR3nt: TGTGCCAGCAGTCAGCGGCCCTACGAGCAGTACTTC; v_gene: TRBV6-2/TRBV6-3; d_gene: -; abundance: -; j_gene: TRBJ2-7
CDR3aa: CASSEGPNTEAFF; CDR3nt: TGTGCCAGCAGTGAAGGGCCCAACACTGAAGCTTTCTTT; v_gene: TRBV2; d_gene: -; abundance: once; j_gene: TRBJ1-1
CDR3aa: CASSQMGGSTDTQYF; CDR3nt: TGTGCCAGCAGCCAAATGGGAGGGAGCACAGATACGCAGTATTTT; v_gene: TRBV14; d_gene: TRBD2; abundance: -; j_gene: TRBJ2-3
CDR3aa: CASSGPPYRGRYGYTF; CDR3nt: TGCGCCAGCAGCGGTCCCCCCTATAGGGGAAGGTATGGCTACACCTTC; v_gene: TRBV10-2; d_gene: -; abundance: -; j_gene: TRBJ1-2
CDR3aa: CASSPIRTGTANEQFF; CDR3nt: TGTGCCAGCAGCCCAATACGAACCGGGACTGCTAATGAGCAGTTCTTC; v_gene: TRBV14; d_gene: -; abundance: -; j_gene: TRBJ2-1
CDR3aa: CASSLGALYNEQFF; CDR3nt: TGTGCCAGCAGCTTAGGGGCCCTTTACAATGAGCAGTTCTTC; v_gene: TRBV11-3; d_gene: -; abundance: once; j_gene: TRBJ2-1
CDR3aa: CASSLTPRGWNNEQFF; CDR3nt: TGTGCCAGCAGCTTAACGCCGCGGGGGTGGAACAATGAGCAGTTCTTC; v_gene: TRBV7-3; d_gene: TRBD2; abundance: -; j_gene: TRBJ2-1
CDR3aa: CASSLATGELFF; CDR3nt: TGTGCCAGCAGCTTGGCGACCGGGGAGCTGTTTTTT; v_gene: TRBV5-4; d_gene: -; abundance: -; j_gene: TRBJ2-2
CDR3aa: CASSPGGAGYGYTF; CDR3nt: TGTGCCAGCAGTCCCGGTGGGGCTGGCTATGGCTACACCTTC; v_gene: TRBV2; d_gene: -; abundance: -; j_gene: TRBJ1-2
CDR3aa: CASSKAGQQKNIQYF; CDR3nt: TGTGCCAGCAGCAAGGCGGGACAGCAGAAAAACATTCAGTACTTC; v_gene: TRBV21-1; d_gene: -; abundance: -; j_gene: TRBJ2-4
CDR3aa: CASSDRTEGETQYF; CDR3nt: TGCGCCAGCAGCGATCGGACAGAGGGAGAGACCCAGTACTTC; v_gene: TRBV5-1; d_gene: -; abundance: few; j_gene: TRBJ2-5